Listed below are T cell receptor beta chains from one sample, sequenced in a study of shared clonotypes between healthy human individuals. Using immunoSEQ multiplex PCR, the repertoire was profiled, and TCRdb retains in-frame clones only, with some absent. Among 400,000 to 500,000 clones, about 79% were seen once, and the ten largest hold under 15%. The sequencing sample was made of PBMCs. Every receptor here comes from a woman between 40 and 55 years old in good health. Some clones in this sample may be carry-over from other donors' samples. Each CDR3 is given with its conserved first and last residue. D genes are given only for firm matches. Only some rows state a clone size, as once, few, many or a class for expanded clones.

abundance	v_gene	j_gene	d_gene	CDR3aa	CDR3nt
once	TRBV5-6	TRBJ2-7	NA	CASSQGEGEYAEQYF	TGTGCCAGCAGCCAAGGGGAGGGGGAATACGCCGAGCAGTACTTC
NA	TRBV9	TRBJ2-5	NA	CASSGPSETQYF	TGTGCCAGCAGCGGGCCCTCGGAGACCCAGTACTTC
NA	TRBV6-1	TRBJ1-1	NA	CASTWGTNTEAFF	TGTGCCAGCACGTGGGGGACGAACACTGAAGCTTTCTTT
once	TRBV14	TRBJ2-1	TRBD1	CASSQGIWGQVNNEQFF	TGTGCCAGCAGCCAAGGAATATGGGGACAGGTGAACAATGAGCAGTTCTTC
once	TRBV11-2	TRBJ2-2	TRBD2	CASVRKGAAGGRLTGELFF	TGTGCCAGCGTTAGAAAGGGGGCAGCGGGAGGGAGACTCACCGGGGAGCTGTTTTTT
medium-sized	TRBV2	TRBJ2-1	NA	CASEGTHNNEQFF	TGTGCCAGCGAGGGGACACATAACAATGAGCAGTTCTTC
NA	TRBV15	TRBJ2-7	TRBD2	CATSRDLAGVAEQYF	TGTGCCACCAGCAGAGATCTAGCGGGAGTCGCCGAGCAGTACTTC
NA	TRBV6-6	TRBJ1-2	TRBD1	CASSSPGTGLFGYTF	TGTGCCAGCAGTTCCCCCGGGACAGGGTTGTTTGGCTACACCTTC
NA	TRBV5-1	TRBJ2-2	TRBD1	CASSLGSRTGTNTGELFF	TGCGCCAGCAGCTTGGGATCCCGGACAGGGACGAACACCGGGGAGCTGTTTTTT
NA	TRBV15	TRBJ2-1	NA	CATSRLQSSYNEQFF	TGTGCCACCAGCAGACTCCAGAGCTCCTACAATGAGCAGTTCTTC
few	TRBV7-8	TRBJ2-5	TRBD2	CASSLGAGLAVGETQYF	TGTGCCAGCAGCTTAGGGGCCGGACTAGCCGTGGGAGAGACCCAGTACTTC
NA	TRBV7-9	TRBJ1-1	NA	CASSPPGSSNTEAFF	TGTGCCAGCAGCCCGCCAGGGAGTTCGAACACTGAAGCTTTCTTT
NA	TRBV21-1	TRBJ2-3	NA	CASTPNRCRLGSSGTDTQYF	TGTGCCAGCACCCCCAATCGATGCCGGCTAGGAAGCAGCGGTACAGATACGCAGTATTTT
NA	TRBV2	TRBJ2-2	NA	CASKGQANTGELFF	TGTGCCAGCAAGGGGCAAGCCAACACCGGGGAGCTGTTTTTT